One T cell receptor beta chain is described in this entry. Its antigen is not known. The read terminates 3 residues before the CDR3 end, so the remaining end is supplied by the germline J gene. The nonmyeloablative bone marrow transplants came from related graft donors, with transient mixed chimerism. This entry comes from a study of Tregs in tolerant kidney transplant recipients. Whole-study results and caveats: Nucleotide sequences could not be compared across some patients' samples due to primer changes. The most relevant donor-specific Treg TCRbeta repertoire apparently came from expansion with activated donor B cells. The small number of patients limits these findings pending further validation.

This CDR3 is built from 15 residues. Losses at the gene ends were 4 bases for V and 2 bases for J; bases not matched to a gene: 6. Germline V lookup: CDR1 KGHSY, CDR2 FQNENV. Produced via immunoSEQ multiplex PCR; TCRdb's table is partial and in-frame only. Its listing shows under 35,000 clones. The chain combines TRBV16 with TRBJ1-2; TRBD1 aligns across 8 bases. The origin of this receptor is a human patient who received a combined kidney and bone marrow transplant. The T cells may partly be graft donor cells. Here the sequenced sample was CD4+ T cells from blood (PBMCs), taken 24 months after the transplant. The CDR3 loop is CASSPGTGANYGYTF. The CDR3 DNA, read in part, is TGTGCCAGCAGCCCCGGGACAGGTGCAAACTATGGC.